This record concerns one T cell receptor beta chain sequence. These data are taken from a study of blood T cell repertoires in COVID-19. Across the whole study: Samples came from the United States, Italy and Spain, spanning acute and convalescent COVID-19. Sources were T cells, B-cell-depleted T cells, or PBMCs; the material itself was cDNA or gDNA.

Original methodology: From reference gene primer amplification, estimates of nucleated cell counts were derived. The assay was immunoSEQ multiplex PCR, and TCRdb's table has in-frame clones only and misses some. From that table come the V and J calls and clone size; the DNA was used to work out D and trimming. The table lists 260,000 or so clones, 88% of them singletons. With 2 bases removed from V and 0 bases from J, the gap between germline ends came to 5 bases. CDR3 size: 14 residues. The V gene's germline CDR1 is MDHEN and CDR2 SYDVKM. The gene calls are TRBV28 and TRBJ1-5; D gene unclear. The clonotype originates from a human donor in a cohort sampled during active COVID-19. The sequenced material came from peripheral blood. The CDR3 sequence is CASSLRDSNQPQHF. The CDR3 nucleotides read TGTGCCAGCAGTTTACGGGATAGCAATCAGCCCCAGCATTTT. The full variable domain, its missing parts supplied by reference TRBV28 and TRBJ1-5, is DVKVTQSSRYLVKRTGEKVFLECVQDMDHENMFWYRQDPGLGLRLIYFSYDVKMKEKGDIPEGYSVSREKKERFSLILESASTNQTSMYLCASSLRDSNQPQHFGDGTRLSIL.